Listed below are T cell receptor beta chains from one sample, sequenced in a study of early T cells in non-severe SARS-CoV-2 infection. Using its own MiXCR run on the 5' RACE reads, TCRdb lists one record per CDR3 protein. The sample records nearly 110,000 distinct CDR3 sequences, around 10% being singletons. The sequencing sample was made of whole blood. The receptors were gathered from an adult who was a healthcare worker with PCR-confirmed SARS-CoV-2 infection or an uninfected control (not recorded which). The CDR3 runs from the conserved cysteine through the conserved F or W. D genes are given only for firm matches. Clone size is stated in some rows and not others, as once, few, many or a class when expanded.

DNA | CDR3 | J | V | D | size
TGTGCCAGCAGCTCGATAGCGGGAGTATTCGTCCACGAGCAGTACTTC | CASSSIAGVFVHEQYF | TRBJ2-7 | TRBV7-2 | TRBD2 | many
TGTGCCAGCAGGCGCTGGGCAGGCGAGAACACTGAAGCTTTCTTT | CASRRWAGENTEAFF | TRBJ1-1 | TRBV12-3/TRBV12-4 | NA | many
TGTGCTGGGAGATGGTGCGAGCAGTACTTC | CAGRWCEQYF | TRBJ2-7 | TRBV12-3/TRBV12-4 | NA | few
TGCGCCAGCAGCCAAGGGGCTAGCGGGACCGACGAGCAGTACTTC | CASSQGASGTDEQYF | TRBJ2-7 | TRBV4-3 | TRBD2 | few
TGCAGTGCTAGAGGGGGGGCGTACGAGCAGTACTTC | CSARGGAYEQYF | TRBJ2-7 | TRBV20-1 | NA | many
TGTGCCAGCAGCACCCCGGGACAGGCCAAAAACATTCAGTACTTC | CASSTPGQAKNIQYF | TRBJ2-4 | TRBV28 | TRBD1 | many
TGTGCCAGCGCTTTTCCGGGGACTACATTCCAAGAGACCCAGTACTTC | CASAFPGTTFQETQYF | TRBJ2-5 | TRBV21-1 | NA | NA
TGTGCCAGCAGTGGAGCGGCCACCGGGGAGCTGTTTTTT | CASSGAATGELFF | TRBJ2-2 | TRBV27 | NA | many
TGTGCCAGCAGCTTCGGGAACCGCCACAATGAGCAGTTCTTC | CASSFGNRHNEQFF | TRBJ2-1 | TRBV5-5 | NA | many
TGTGCCAGCAGCCCTCTAGCGGGAAATGAGCAGTTCTTC | CASSPLAGNEQFF | TRBJ2-1 | TRBV7-6 | TRBD2 | many
TGTGCCAGCAGTGAATACCTAGATGGGGAGCAGTTCTTC | CASSEYLDGEQFF | TRBJ2-1 | TRBV25-1 | NA | many
TGTGCCAGCAGTTACGTGACAGGCGATGGCTACACCTTC | CASSYVTGDGYTF | TRBJ1-2 | TRBV6-6 | NA | NA
TGTGCCAGCAGCCAAGGTGAGGGCGGGCGACCTCCCTCCGAGCAGTACTTC | CASSQGEGGRPPSEQYF | TRBJ2-7 | TRBV14 | NA | NA
TGCAGTGCGCTTTTTAACGGGAGGTTGGACGAGCAGTACTTC | CSALFNGRLDEQYF | TRBJ2-7 | TRBV20-1 | TRBD2 | many
TGTGCCAGCAGTTACACAGCCACCTTTAGCTCCTACAATGAGCAGTTCTTC | CASSYTATFSSYNEQFF | TRBJ2-1 | TRBV6-5 | NA | many
TGCGCCAGGGGGACGGGAGTTCCGATCGGGACGCAGTATTTT | CARGTGVPIGTQYF | TRBJ2-3 | TRBV4-3 | NA | NA
TGCAGTGCTAGAGACCCCGACCAACCCTACGAGCAGTACTTC | CSARDPDQPYEQYF | TRBJ2-7 | TRBV20-1 | NA | NA
TGCGCCAGCAGCACTCGACTAGCCCTCGGATACAATGAGCAGTTCTTC | CASSTRLALGYNEQFF | TRBJ2-1 | TRBV5-1 | TRBD2 | many
TGTGCCATCAGCGAAAGCTCCTACAATGAGCAGTTCTTC | CAISESSYNEQFF | TRBJ2-1 | TRBV10-3 | NA | few
TGTGCCAGCAGTTGGTACCGAGCGGGAGGGCCGGATACGCAGTATTTT | CASSWYRAGGPDTQYF | TRBJ2-3 | TRBV12-3/TRBV12-4 | TRBD2 | NA
TGTGCCAGCTGTGACAGGGACTCGATTCGGTTCTACAATGAGCAGTTCTTC | CASCDRDSIRFYNEQFF | TRBJ2-1 | TRBV6-2/TRBV6-3 | NA | few
TGCGCCAGCAGCTTGGCGACCCGCCTCAATGAGCAGTTCTTC | CASSLATRLNEQFF | TRBJ2-1 | TRBV5-1 | NA | NA
TGTGCCAGCAGACCCTCAACAGGGATGGAGTTCTTC | CASRPSTGMEFF | TRBJ2-1 | TRBV12-3/TRBV12-4 | NA | many
TGTGCCAGCAGGGAAACGGGACAGGGGATCTATGGCTACACCTTC | CASRETGQGIYGYTF | TRBJ1-2 | TRBV12-3/TRBV12-4 | TRBD1 | few
TGTGCCAGCTGGCCTTACAATGAGCAGTTCTTC | CASWPYNEQFF | TRBJ2-1 | TRBV2 | NA | few
TGTGCCAGCAGTTCACAGCTAATACAGTACTTC | CASSSQLIQYF | TRBJ2-4 | TRBV28 | NA | many
TGTGCCAGCAGTTTAACAGACCCCGGCACCGGGGAGCTGTTTTTT | CASSLTDPGTGELFF | TRBJ2-2 | TRBV28 | NA | few
TGTGCCAGCAGCTTAGAAGCAGGGATGGAGGGTGCAGAGACCCAGTACTTC | CASSLEAGMEGAETQYF | TRBJ2-5 | TRBV7-6 | NA | many
TGTGCCAGCAGCCGGGACATCCGGGGCAATGAGCAGTTCTTC | CASSRDIRGNEQFF | TRBJ2-1 | TRBV27 | NA | few
TGTGCCAGCAGCGTAAATAGCGGCAATGAGCAGTTCTTC | CASSVNSGNEQFF | TRBJ2-1 | TRBV9 | NA | once
TGCAGTGCTAGAGATTTAGGGAGCCATCAGCCCCAGCATTTT | CSARDLGSHQPQHF | TRBJ1-5 | TRBV20-1 | NA | many
TGTGCCAGCAGCTGGACTAGCGGGAGTGGGGCAGATACGCAGTATTTT | CASSWTSGSGADTQYF | TRBJ2-3 | TRBV7-9 | TRBD2 | many
TGCGCCAGCAGCTTGCGGGACAGGGGGCCTACCGAAGCTTTCTTT | CASSLRDRGPTEAFF | TRBJ1-1 | TRBV5-1 | TRBD1 | NA
TGTGCCTGGATGATGGGGAACACTGAAGCTTTCTTT | CAWMMGNTEAFF | TRBJ1-1 | TRBV30 | NA | many
TGCAGTGCTAGCGGCAGGGAAGAGACCCAGTACTTC | CSASGREETQYF | TRBJ2-5 | TRBV20-1 | NA | many
TGTGCCAGCACTAAATTAGAGATGGTGCGGCTGAACACTGAAGCTTTCTTT | CASTKLEMVRLNTEAFF | TRBJ1-1 | TRBV6-6 | NA | many
TGTGCCACCAGTGACCCGAAGGTAGCGGGAGGGCCGAAGGAGCAGTTCTTC | CATSDPKVAGGPKEQFF | TRBJ2-1 | TRBV24-1 | TRBD2 | few
TGTGCCAGCAGTTTATTGGGCCGGGGGCCCAAAGAGACCCAGTACTTC | CASSLLGRGPKETQYF | TRBJ2-5 | TRBV7-8 | NA | NA
TGTGCCAGCGCACGTCAAGCGAATGAGCAGTTCTTC | CASARQANEQFF | TRBJ2-1 | TRBV7-2 | NA | few
TGCGCCAGCAGCTTCCTGCCGGGACAGGGTTCCCGCGAGCAGTACTTC | CASSFLPGQGSREQYF | TRBJ2-7 | TRBV5-1 | TRBD1 | NA
TGTGCCAGCACTAAGACTAGCGGGAGCGATGAGCAGTTCTTC | CASTKTSGSDEQFF | TRBJ2-1 | TRBV12-3/TRBV12-4 | TRBD2 | few
TGTGCCAGCAGCCCAGGGCCAGGGGCCTACGAGCAGTACTTC | CASSPGPGAYEQYF | TRBJ2-7 | TRBV7-9 | NA | few
TGTGCCAGCAAGGAGCGGGAGGAGACCCAGTACTTC | CASKEREETQYF | TRBJ2-5 | TRBV28 | TRBD2 | NA
TGTGCCAGCTCACCACCGTCCAGGGTAGTTGAAGCTTTCTTT | CASSPPSRVVEAFF | TRBJ1-1 | TRBV18 | NA | many
TGTGCCACCAGTGACGCCGGGACAACCTACCCGGGGTGGGAGACCCAGTACTTC | CATSDAGTTYPGWETQYF | TRBJ2-5 | TRBV24-1 | NA | many
TGCAGTGCTGTTAAGCCAGGGACGGCGGAAGCTTTCTTT | CSAVKPGTAEAFF | TRBJ1-1 | TRBV20-1 | NA | few
TGCAGTGCCCACCGTGGAACGGGCAATCAGCCCCAGCATTTT | CSAHRGTGNQPQHF | TRBJ1-5 | TRBV20-1 | NA | few
TGTGCCAGCAGCTCCCAGTTGGAGACCCAGTACTTC | CASSSQLETQYF | TRBJ2-5 | TRBV7-9 | NA | NA
TGTGCCAGCAGCCTACCGACAGCCTTTGCCGGGGAGCTGTTTTTT | CASSLPTAFAGELFF | TRBJ2-2 | TRBV11-2 | NA | NA
TGTGCCATCAGTGAGACCTCGCCGACGGGGGGCGAGCAGTACTTC | CAISETSPTGGEQYF | TRBJ2-7 | TRBV10-3 | TRBD2 | many
TGCAGTACGCCCAATATGGATAGCGGAACTTACGAGCAGTACTTC | CSTPNMDSGTYEQYF | TRBJ2-7 | TRBV20-1 | NA | many
TGCGCCAGCAGCACCCACTCGGTTCCGAACACTGAAGCTTTCTTT | CASSTHSVPNTEAFF | TRBJ1-1 | TRBV4-1 | NA | NA
TGTGCCAGCAGTCCCGGGACCGGTGAAGCTTTCTTT | CASSPGTGEAFF | TRBJ1-1 | TRBV28 | NA | NA
TGTGCCAGCAGCCGGACGGACGTCTGGGGATCACCCCTCCACTTT | CASSRTDVWGSPLHF | TRBJ1-6 | TRBV5-6 | NA | few
TGCAGTGCTAGCGGGAGGGCGAGGAATGAGCAGTTCTTC | CSASGRARNEQFF | TRBJ2-1 | TRBV20-1 | TRBD2 | NA